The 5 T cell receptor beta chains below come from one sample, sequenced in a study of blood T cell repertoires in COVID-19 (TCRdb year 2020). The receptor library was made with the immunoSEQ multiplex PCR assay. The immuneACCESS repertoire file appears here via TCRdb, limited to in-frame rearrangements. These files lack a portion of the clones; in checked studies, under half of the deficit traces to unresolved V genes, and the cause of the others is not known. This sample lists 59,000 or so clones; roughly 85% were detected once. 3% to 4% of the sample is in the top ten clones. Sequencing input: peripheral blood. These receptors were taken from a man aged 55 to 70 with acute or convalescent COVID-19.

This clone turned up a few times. CDR3 coding DNA: TGTGCCAGCAGCCTCGGACAGGCCAATGAGCAGTTCTTC. This codes for CASSLGQANEQFF. The chain carries TRBV27 and TRBJ2-1; 7 nucleotides align to TRBD1. V shed 6 bases and J 6 bases; nucleotides not matched to a gene: 5. Germline V lookup: CDR1 MNHEY, CDR2 SMNVEV (reference sequence). CDR3 length: 13 amino acids.

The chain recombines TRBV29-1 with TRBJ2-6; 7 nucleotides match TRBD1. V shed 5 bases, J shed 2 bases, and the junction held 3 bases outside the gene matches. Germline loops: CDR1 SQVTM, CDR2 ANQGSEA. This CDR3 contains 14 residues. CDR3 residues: CSVKTGAGANVLTF. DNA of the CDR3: TGCAGCGTTAAAACAGGGGCTGGGGCCAACGTCCTGACTTTC.

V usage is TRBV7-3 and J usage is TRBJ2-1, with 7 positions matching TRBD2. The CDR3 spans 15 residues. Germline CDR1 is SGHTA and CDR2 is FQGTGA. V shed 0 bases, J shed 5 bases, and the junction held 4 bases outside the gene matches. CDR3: CASSLTLTSHNEQFF. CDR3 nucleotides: TGTGCCAGCAGCTTAACTCTGACTAGCCACAATGAGCAGTTCTTC.

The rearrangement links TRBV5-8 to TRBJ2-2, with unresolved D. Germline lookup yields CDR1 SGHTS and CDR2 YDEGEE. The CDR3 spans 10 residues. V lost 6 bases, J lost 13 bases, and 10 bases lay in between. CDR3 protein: CASTSYGLFF. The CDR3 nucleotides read TGTGCCAGCACGTCTTACGGGCTGTTTTTT.

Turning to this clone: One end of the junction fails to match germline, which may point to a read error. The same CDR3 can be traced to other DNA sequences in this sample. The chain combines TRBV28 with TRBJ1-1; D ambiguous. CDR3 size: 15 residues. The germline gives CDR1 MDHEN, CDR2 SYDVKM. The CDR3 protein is CASSLTDALNTEAFF. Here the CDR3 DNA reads TGTGCTAGCAGTTTAACAGACGCACTGAACACTGAAGCTTTCTTT.